These 15 T cell receptor beta chains came from one sample sequenced in a study of T cell changes during pregnancy in multiple sclerosis. The data were produced by immunoSEQ multiplex PCR, yet TCRdb's version contains in-frame clones alone and is incomplete. Of around 100,000 clones in the sample, approximately 90% were seen once. The sample in question was peripheral blood, obtained after pregnancy. All receptors derive from a female donor with multiple sclerosis, enrolled in a pregnancy study.

This chain connects TRBV27 to TRBJ2-7; no firm D call. The length of the CDR3 is 14 residues. Germline V gene data show CDR1 as MNHEY and CDR2 as SMNVEV (reference sequence). V shed 2 bases and J shed 4 bases, with 12 bases lying between them. CDR3 protein: CASSLPKKPYEQYF. CDR3 in DNA: TGTGCCAGCAGTTTACCGAAAAAGCCGTACGAGCAGTACTTC.

The chain employs TRBV19 and TRBJ1-3; D unclear. V dropped 3 bases and J dropped 2 bases, with 8 bases sitting between them. Per germline, CDR1 LNHDA and CDR2 SQIVND (reference sequence). CDR3 length: 14 amino acids. The CDR3 reads CASSMFSAGNTIYF. The CDR3 DNA reads as TGTGCCAGTAGTATGTTCAGCGCTGGAAACACCATATATTTT.

The rearrangement joins TRBV6-5 to TRBJ1-1; 7 nucleotides line up with TRBD1. Germline assignment: CDR1 MNHEY and CDR2 SVGAGI. Trimming cost V 0 bases and J 7 bases; bases outside gene matches: 2. The length of the CDR3 is 13 residues. DNA of the CDR3: TGTGCCAGCAGTTACTCTGCAGGGGGTGAAGCTTTCTTT. Translated: CASSYSAGGEAFF.

The sample holds a few counts of this clone. The chain carries TRBV6-5 and TRBJ1-6, with D uncertain. CDR3 size: 14 residues. Trimming shortened V by 5 bases and J by 9 bases, and 14 bases separated the two germline ends. CDR1 is MNHEY, CDR2 SVGAGI, per germline. Written as DNA, the CDR3 is TGTGCCAGCAGTGAAAGGCAGGCCTTTTCACCCCTCCACTTT. Amino acids: CASSERQAFSPLHF.

The chain links TRBV5-6 to TRBJ1-2; the D is unclear. The CDR3 has 16 amino acids. The germline V gene has CDR1 SGHDT and CDR2 YYEEEE. Trimming took off 1 base at V and 1 base at J, with 14 bases between the two ends. CDR3: CASSLLAVPHNYGYTF. Here the CDR3 DNA reads TGTGCCAGCAGCTTGCTGGCAGTGCCTCATAACTATGGCTACACCTTC.

The chain has TRBV11-2 and TRBJ1-2; 7 nucleotides agree with TRBD1. In germline, CDR1 is SGHAT, CDR2 FQNNGV. The CDR3 consists of 15 residues. V shed 3 bases, J shed 4 bases, and the junction held 8 bases outside the gene matches. The CDR3: CASSFKGTDLYGYTF. In DNA, the CDR3 is TGTGCCAGCAGCTTCAAAGGGACAGACCTCTATGGCTACACCTTC.

The V call is TRBV4-1, the J call TRBJ2-1, with 9 bases that match TRBD2. CDR1 and CDR2 from the germline V gene are MGHRA and YSYEKL. The CDR3 length is 16 residues. Trimming removed 0 bases from V and 4 bases from J; junction bases left unmatched: 4. The CDR3 DNA reads as TGCGCCAGCAGCCAAGACGGCAGCGGGGGGTACAATGAGCAGTTCTTC. Translation: CASSQDGSGGYNEQFF.

The chain couples TRBV10-3 to TRBJ1-1, with TRBD1 identical over 8 bases. V lost 6 bases, J lost 1 base, and 1 base stayed unmatched. The CDR3 sequence is 13 residues long. Germline CDR1 is ENHRY and CDR2 is SYGVKD. This chain's CDR3 is CAIRGTGNTEAFF. DNA of the CDR3: TGTGCCATCAGGGGGACAGGGAACACTGAAGCTTTCTTT.

The chain is built from TRBV11-2 and TRBJ1-1, with TRBD1 identical over 7 bases. The CDR3 length is 15 residues. Germline lookup yields CDR1 SGHAT and CDR2 FQNNGV. V gave up 3 bases and J gave up 5 bases; unmatched junction bases: 9. CDR3 nucleotides: TGTGCCAGCAGCTTGGAACGACAGGGAAGAACTGAAGCTTTCTTT. This encodes CASSLERQGRTEAFF.

This clone was observed once. The V and J genes are TRBV9 and TRBJ1-1; maybe TRBD1 (5 bases). V gave up 0 bases and J gave up 1 base, with 16 bases separating them. Germline values: CDR1 SGDLS, CDR2 YYNGEE. The CDR3 is made up of 17 amino acids. The CDR3 nucleotides read TGTGCCAGCAGCGTAGGCGTGAATGGGGCAGCGAACACTGAAGCTTTCTTT. Translated: CASSVGVNGAANTEAFF.

In its sample, this clone was seen once. V is TRBV2 and J is TRBJ2-6; D gene ambiguous. Trimming removed 8 bases at V and 0 bases at J, with 8 bases between. CDR1 is SNHLY, CDR2 FYNNEI, per germline. The CDR3 length is 14 residues. Written as DNA, the CDR3 is TGTGCCAGCCCGAGGTCCTCTGGGGCCAACGTCCTGACTTTC. Amino acid sequence: CASPRSSGANVLTF.

The chain couples TRBV5-1 to TRBJ1-6; D perhaps matches TRBD1 (6 bases). Trimming stripped 4 bases from V and 9 bases from J, with 26 bases between. The CDR3 contains 18 residues. Germline loops: CDR1 SGHRS, CDR2 YFSETQ. The CDR3 DNA follows: TGCGCCAGCAGCAAGAGGCCCTCAGGGGAGGGGTTCGGTTCACCCCTCCACTTT. This sequence encodes CASSKRPSGEGFGSPLHF.

The V and J genes are TRBV18 and TRBJ1-2, with a tentative D call TRBD1 (6 bases). The CDR3 covers 15 residues. The V end lost 0 bases, the J end lost 2 bases, and 10 bases lay between the germline ends. Germline V lookup: CDR1 KGHSH, CDR2 LQKENI. The CDR3: CASSPPNQGNYGYTF. The CDR3 DNA reads as TGTGCCAGCTCACCACCAAATCAGGGGAACTATGGCTACACCTTC.

The CDR3 sequence is CASEKRGGGSFNTGELFF. The CDR3 bases are TGTGCTAGTGAGAAGAGGGGCGGGGGGTCCTTCAACACCGGGGAGCTGTTTTTT. J is TRBJ2-2 and V is TRBV12-5, with 8 bases fitting TRBD2. Losses at the gene ends were 7 bases for V and 2 bases for J; bases not matched to a gene: 15. CDR1 LGHNT and CDR2 FRNRAP come from the germline V gene. There are 18 residues in the CDR3.

V is TRBV11-3 and J is TRBJ2-1; 7 bases line up with TRBD1. V gave up 5 bases and J gave up 9 bases; unmatched junction bases: 7. Germline V gene sequence: CDR1 SGHNT, CDR2 YENEEA. The CDR3 runs to 13 residues. CDR3 loop: CASSPEGAIEQFF. The CDR3 DNA follows: TGTGCCAGCAGCCCAGAGGGGGCCATTGAGCAGTTCTTC.